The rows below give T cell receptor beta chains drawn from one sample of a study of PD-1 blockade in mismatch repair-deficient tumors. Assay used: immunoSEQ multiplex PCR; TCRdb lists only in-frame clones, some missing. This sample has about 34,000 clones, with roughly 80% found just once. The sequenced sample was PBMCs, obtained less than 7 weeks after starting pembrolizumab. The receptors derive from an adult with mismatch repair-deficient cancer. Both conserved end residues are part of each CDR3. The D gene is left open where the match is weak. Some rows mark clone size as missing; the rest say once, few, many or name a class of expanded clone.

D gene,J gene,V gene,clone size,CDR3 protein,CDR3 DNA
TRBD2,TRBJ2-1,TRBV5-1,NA,CASSFSGSSYNEQFF,TGCGCCAGCAGCTTCAGCGGGAGCTCCTACAATGAGCAGTTCTTC
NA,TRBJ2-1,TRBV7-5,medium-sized,CVRSLAKGIAGLAGNEQFF,TGTGTCAGAAGCTTAGCAAAGGGAATAGCGGGCCTAGCTGGCAATGAGCAGTTCTTC
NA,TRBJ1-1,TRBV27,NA,CASSPTGWATEAFF,TGTGCCAGCAGTCCCACAGGGTGGGCCACTGAAGCTTTCTTT
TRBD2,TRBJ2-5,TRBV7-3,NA,CASSISGSQETQYF,TGTGCCAGCAGTATTAGCGGGAGCCAAGAGACCCAGTACTTC
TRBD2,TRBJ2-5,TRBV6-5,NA,CASSYFAGARETQYF,TGTGCCAGCAGTTACTTCGCGGGAGCACGAGAGACCCAGTACTTC
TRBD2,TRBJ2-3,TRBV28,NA,CASSLAGAVADTQYF,TGTGCCAGCAGTCTAGCGGGAGCGGTCGCAGATACGCAGTATTTT
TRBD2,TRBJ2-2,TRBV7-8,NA,CASSSLREVTGELFF,TGTGCCAGCAGCTCGCTACGGGAGGTCACCGGGGAGCTGTTTTTT
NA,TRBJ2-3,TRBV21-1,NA,CASSRWATSASSTDTQYF,TGTGCCAGCAGCAGATGGGCTACTAGCGCCTCTAGCACAGATACGCAGTATTTT
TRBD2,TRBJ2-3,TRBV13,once,CANWDPRGAQYF,TGTGCCAACTGGGACCCGCGGGGGGCGCAGTATTTT
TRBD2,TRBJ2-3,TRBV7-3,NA,CASSLAGGTDTQYF,TGTGCCAGCAGCTTAGCGGGAGGGACCGATACGCAGTATTTT
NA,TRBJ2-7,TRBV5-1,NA,CASSDSGAVYSYEQYF,TGCGCCAGCAGCGATTCAGGGGCGGTCTACTCCTACGAGCAGTACTTC
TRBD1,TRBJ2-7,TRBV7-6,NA,CASSPDRGTSYEQYF,TGTGCCAGCAGCCCCGACAGGGGGACCTCCTACGAGCAGTACTTC
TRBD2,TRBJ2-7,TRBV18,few,CASSPRTSGNPLQQYF,TGTGCCAGCTCACCTCGGACTAGCGGGAATCCCCTACAGCAGTACTTC
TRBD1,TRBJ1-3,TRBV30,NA,CAWSQTGYGRNTIYF,TGTGCCTGGAGTCAGACAGGGTACGGCCGAAACACCATATATTTT
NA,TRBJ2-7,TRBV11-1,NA,CASSLGLADYEQYF,TGTGCCAGCAGCTTAGGTCTGGCGGACTACGAGCAGTACTTC
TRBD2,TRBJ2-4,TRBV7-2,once,CASSLSRTSGRDQYF,TGTGCCAGCAGCCTCTCTCGGACTAGCGGGAGGGATCAGTACTTC
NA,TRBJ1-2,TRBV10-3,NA,CAISEQGGGYTF,TGTGCCATCAGTGAGCAGGGAGGAGGCTACACCTTC
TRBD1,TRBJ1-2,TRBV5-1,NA,CASSSDRAGYGYTF,TGCGCCAGCAGCTCAGACAGGGCTGGCTATGGCTACACCTTC
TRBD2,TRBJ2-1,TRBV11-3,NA,CASSKLAPLNEQFF,TGTGCCAGCAGCAAACTAGCGCCCCTCAATGAGCAGTTCTTC
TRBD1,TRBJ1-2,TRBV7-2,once,CASRGQNYGYTF,TGTGCCAGCAGGGGACAGAACTATGGCTACACCTTC
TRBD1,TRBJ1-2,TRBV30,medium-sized,CAWSVGQSSYGYTF,TGTGCCTGGAGTGTGGGACAGTCGTCCTATGGCTACACCTTC
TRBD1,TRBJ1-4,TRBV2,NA,CASSRSRQGAAKLFF,TGTGCCAGCAGCCGATCTAGACAGGGGGCAGCAAAACTGTTTTTT
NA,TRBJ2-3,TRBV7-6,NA,CASSLRSGPDTQYF,TGTGCCAGCAGCTTAAGGTCAGGCCCGGATACGCAGTATTTT
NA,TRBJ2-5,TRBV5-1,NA,CASSQRRTGMETQYF,TGCGCCAGCAGCCAGCGACGAACAGGGATGGAGACCCAGTACTTC
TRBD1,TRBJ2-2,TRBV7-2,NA,CASIWTGFTGELFF,TGTGCCAGCATTTGGACAGGCTTCACCGGGGAGCTGTTTTTT
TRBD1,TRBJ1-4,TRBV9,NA,CASSRTGSNEKLFF,TGTGCCAGCAGCAGGACAGGGTCTAATGAAAAACTGTTTTTT
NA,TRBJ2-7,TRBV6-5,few,CASSPRETYEQYF,TGTGCCAGCAGCCCCCGGGAAACCTACGAGCAGTACTTC
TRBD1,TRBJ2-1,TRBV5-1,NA,CASHRDRGGNEQFF,TGCGCCAGCCACCGGGACAGGGGAGGCAATGAGCAGTTCTTC
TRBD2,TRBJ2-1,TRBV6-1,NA,CASNREASYNEQFF,TGTGCCAGCAACCGGGAGGCCTCCTACAATGAGCAGTTCTTC
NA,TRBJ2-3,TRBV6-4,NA,CASSEAGTDTQYF,TGTGCCAGCAGTGAAGCGGGCACAGATACGCAGTATTTT
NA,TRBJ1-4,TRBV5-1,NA,CASRDSFNEKLFF,TGCGCCAGCAGGGACAGTTTTAATGAAAAACTGTTTTTT
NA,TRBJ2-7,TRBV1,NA,CTSTLRTGDLKTNEQYF,TGCACCAGCACCTTGCGGACAGGGGACCTTAAAACTAACGAGCAGTACTTC
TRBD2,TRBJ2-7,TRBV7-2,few,CASSILAGGSYEQYF,TGTGCCAGCAGCATACTAGCGGGGGGTTCCTACGAGCAGTACTTC
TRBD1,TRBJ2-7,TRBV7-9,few,CASSLTGVEQYF,TGTGCCAGCAGCTTGACAGGGGTCGAGCAGTACTTC